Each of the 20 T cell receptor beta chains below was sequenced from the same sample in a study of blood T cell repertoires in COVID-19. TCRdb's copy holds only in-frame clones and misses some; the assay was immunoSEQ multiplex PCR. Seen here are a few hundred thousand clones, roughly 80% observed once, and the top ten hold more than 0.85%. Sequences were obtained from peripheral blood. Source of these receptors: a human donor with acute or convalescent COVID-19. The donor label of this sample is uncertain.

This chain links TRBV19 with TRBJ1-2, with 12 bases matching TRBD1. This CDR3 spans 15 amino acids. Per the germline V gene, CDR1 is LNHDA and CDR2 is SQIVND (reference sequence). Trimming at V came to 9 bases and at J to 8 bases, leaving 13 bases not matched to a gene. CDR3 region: CASYFTGQGARGYTF. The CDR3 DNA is TGTGCCAGCTACTTTACGGGACAGGGGGCGCGAGGCTACACCTTC. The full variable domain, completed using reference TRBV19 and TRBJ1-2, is DGGITQSPKYLFRKEGQNVTLSCEQNLNHDAMYWYRQDPGQGLRLIYYSQIVNDFQKGDIAEGYSVSREKKESFPLTVTSAQKNPTAFYLCASYFTGQGARGYTFGSGTRLTVV.

The CDR3 here is CASSRRGNTEAFF. In DNA form, the CDR3 reads TGTGCCAGCAGCCGAAGAGGGAACACTGAAGCTTTCTTT. The chain uses TRBV5-8 and TRBJ1-1; D is ambiguous. Germline assignment: CDR1 SGHTS and CDR2 YDEGEE. The CDR3 contains 13 residues. V was shortened by 4 bases and J by 1 base, with 8 bases between the two germline ends.

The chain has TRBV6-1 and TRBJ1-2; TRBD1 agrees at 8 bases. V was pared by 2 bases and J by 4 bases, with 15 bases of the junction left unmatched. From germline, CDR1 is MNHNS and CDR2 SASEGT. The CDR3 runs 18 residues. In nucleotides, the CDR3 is TGTGCCAGCAGTGAAACTGTTTATTACCGACAGGGGATCTATGGCTACACCTTC. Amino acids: CASSETVYYRQGIYGYTF.

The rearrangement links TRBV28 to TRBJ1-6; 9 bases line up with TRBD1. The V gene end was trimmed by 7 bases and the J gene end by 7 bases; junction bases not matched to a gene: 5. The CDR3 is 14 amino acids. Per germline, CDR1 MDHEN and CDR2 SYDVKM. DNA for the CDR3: TGTGCCAGCATTATCGACAGGGGGAATTCACCCCTCCACTTT. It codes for CASIIDRGNSPLHF.

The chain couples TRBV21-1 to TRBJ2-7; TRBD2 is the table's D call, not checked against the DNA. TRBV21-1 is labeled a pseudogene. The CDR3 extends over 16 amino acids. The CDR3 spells CASSKVGGTLSYEQYF. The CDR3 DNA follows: TGTGCCAGCAGCAAAGTTGGAGGGACCCTCTCCTACGAGCAGTACTTC.

The CDR3 DNA reads TGCGCCAGCAGCTTGGCCGGGACTAGCGGGAGTGGGACAGATACGCAGTATTTT. Amino acid sequence: CASSLAGTSGSGTDTQYF. The chain uses TRBV5-1 and TRBJ2-3, with 14 bases fitting TRBD2. V shed 0 bases and J 3 bases; nucleotides not matched to a gene: 6. CDR1 SGHRS and CDR2 YFSETQ come from the germline V gene. There are 18 residues in the CDR3.

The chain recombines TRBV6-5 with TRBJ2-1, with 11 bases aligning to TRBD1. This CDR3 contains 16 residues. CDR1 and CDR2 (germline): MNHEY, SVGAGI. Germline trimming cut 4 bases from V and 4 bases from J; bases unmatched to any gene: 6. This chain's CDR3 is CASSSSGTGGYNEQFF. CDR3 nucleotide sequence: TGTGCCAGCAGTTCATCCGGGACAGGGGGATACAATGAGCAGTTCTTC.

The CDR3 DNA follows: TGTGCCAGCAGCTTACGGGGGGCGCTGGACTATGGCTACACCTTC. It is translated as CASSLRGALDYGYTF. This chain connects TRBV7-9 to TRBJ1-2; possibly TRBD1 for D (6 bases). V was shortened by 2 bases and J by 3 bases, with 13 bases between the two germline ends. Per the germline V gene, CDR1 is SEHNR and CDR2 is FQNEAQ (reference sequence). The CDR3 covers 15 residues.

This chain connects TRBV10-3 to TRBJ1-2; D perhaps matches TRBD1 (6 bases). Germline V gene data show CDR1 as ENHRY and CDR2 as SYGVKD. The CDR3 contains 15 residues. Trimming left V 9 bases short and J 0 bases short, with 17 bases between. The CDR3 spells CAIQSGQKANYGYTF. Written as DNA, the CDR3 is TGTGCCATACAGAGCGGACAGAAAGCTAACTATGGCTACACCTTC.

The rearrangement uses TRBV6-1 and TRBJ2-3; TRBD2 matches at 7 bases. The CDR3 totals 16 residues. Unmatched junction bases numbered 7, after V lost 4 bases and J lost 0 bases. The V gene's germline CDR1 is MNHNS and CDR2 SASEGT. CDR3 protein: CASSGNSGLSTDTQYF. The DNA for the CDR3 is TGTGCCAGCAGTGGAAATAGCGGGTTGAGCACAGATACGCAGTATTTT.

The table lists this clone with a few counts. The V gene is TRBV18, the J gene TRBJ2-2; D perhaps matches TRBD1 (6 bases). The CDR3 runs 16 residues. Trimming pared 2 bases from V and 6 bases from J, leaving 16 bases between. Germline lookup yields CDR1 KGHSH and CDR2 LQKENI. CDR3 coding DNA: TGTGCCAGCTCACCAAGTCTACAGGGCGTGCCCGGGGAGCTGTTTTTT. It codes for CASSPSLQGVPGELFF.

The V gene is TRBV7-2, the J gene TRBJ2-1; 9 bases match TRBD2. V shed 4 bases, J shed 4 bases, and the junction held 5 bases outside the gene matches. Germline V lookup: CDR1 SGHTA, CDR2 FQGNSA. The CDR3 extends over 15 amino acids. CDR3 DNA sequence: TGTGCCAGCAGCTCTGAAGCGGGAGGATACAATGAGCAGTTCTTC. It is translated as CASSSEAGGYNEQFF.

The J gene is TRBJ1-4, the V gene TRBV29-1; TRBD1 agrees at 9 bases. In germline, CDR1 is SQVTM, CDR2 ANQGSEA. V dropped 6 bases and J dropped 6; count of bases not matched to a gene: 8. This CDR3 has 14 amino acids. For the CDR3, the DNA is TGCAGCGTAAGGACAGGGGCGCGAGATGAAAAACTGTTTTTT. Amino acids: CSVRTGARDEKLFF.

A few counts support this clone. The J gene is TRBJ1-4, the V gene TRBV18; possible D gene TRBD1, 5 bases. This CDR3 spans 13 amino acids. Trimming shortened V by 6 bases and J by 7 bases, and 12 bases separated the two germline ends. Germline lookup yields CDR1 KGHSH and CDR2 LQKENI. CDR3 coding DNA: TGTGCCAGCTCTCCGCGCGGGACTGAAAAACTGTTTTTT. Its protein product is CASSPRGTEKLFF.

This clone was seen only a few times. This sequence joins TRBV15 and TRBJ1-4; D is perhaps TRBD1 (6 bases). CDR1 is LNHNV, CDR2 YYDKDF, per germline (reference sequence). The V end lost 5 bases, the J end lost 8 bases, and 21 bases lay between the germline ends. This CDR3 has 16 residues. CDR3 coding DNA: TGTGCCACCAGCTTTCGAGAACAGGGACATCGCGAAAAACTGTTTTTT. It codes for CATSFREQGHREKLFF.

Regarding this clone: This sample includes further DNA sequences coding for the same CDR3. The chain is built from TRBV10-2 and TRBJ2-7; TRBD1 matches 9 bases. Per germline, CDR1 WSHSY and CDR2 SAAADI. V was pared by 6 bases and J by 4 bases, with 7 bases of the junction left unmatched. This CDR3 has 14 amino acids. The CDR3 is CASRPGQGTYEQYF. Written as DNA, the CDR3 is TGCGCCAGCAGACCGGGACAGGGAACATACGAGCAGTACTTC.

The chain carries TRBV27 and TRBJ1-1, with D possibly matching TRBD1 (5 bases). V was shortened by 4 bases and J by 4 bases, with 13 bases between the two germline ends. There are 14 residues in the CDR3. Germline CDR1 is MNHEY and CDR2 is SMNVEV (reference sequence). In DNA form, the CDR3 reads TGTGCCAGCAGTTCCCTCACCGGGGGCACTGAAGCTTTCTTT. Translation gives CASSSLTGGTEAFF.

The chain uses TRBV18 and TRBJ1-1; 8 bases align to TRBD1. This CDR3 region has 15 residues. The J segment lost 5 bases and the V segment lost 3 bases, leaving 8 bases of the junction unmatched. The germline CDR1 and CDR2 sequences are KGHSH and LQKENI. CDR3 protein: CASSPSQGADTEAFF. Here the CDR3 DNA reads TGTGCCAGCTCACCGAGCCAGGGGGCAGATACTGAAGCTTTCTTT.

For the CDR3, the DNA is TGTGCCAGCAGCATCCCGCTCGGGACTCCTCGAGGCAATGAGCAGTTCTTC. It translates to CASSIPLGTPRGNEQFF. The V gene is TRBV5-4, the J gene TRBJ2-1; maybe TRBD2 (6 bases). The CDR3 sequence is 17 residues long. Germline V gene data show CDR1 as SGHNT and CDR2 as YYREEE (reference sequence). The V gene lost 4 bases and the J gene lost 6 bases, with 23 bases spanning the gap.

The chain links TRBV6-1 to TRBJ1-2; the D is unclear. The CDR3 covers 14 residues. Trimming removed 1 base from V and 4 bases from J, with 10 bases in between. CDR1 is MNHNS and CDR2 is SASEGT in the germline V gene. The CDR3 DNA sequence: TGTGCCAGCAGTGAAGGACGGGGTTCCTATGGCTACACCTTC. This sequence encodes CASSEGRGSYGYTF.